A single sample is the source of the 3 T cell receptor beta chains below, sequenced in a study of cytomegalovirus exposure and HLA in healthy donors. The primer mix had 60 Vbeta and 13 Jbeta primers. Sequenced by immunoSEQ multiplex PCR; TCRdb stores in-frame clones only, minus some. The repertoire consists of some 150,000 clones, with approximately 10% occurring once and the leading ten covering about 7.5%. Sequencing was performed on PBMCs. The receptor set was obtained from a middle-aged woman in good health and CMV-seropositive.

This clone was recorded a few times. CDR3 DNA sequence: TGTGCCAGCAGCAAGGGGATGACAGGCTACGAGCAGTACTTC. As protein: CASSKGMTGYEQYF. The rearrangement uses TRBV6-5 and TRBJ2-7; maybe TRBD1 (6 bases). Germline-derived CDR1 and CDR2 are MNHEY and SVGAGI. V shed 6 bases and J shed 3 bases, with 15 bases lying between them. The CDR3 runs to 14 residues.

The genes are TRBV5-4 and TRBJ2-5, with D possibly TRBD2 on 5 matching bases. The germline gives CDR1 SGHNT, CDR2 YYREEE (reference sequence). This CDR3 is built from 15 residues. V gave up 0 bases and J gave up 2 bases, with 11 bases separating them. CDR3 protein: CASSLEEAEQETQYF. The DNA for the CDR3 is TGTGCCAGCAGCTTGGAGGAGGCGGAGCAAGAGACCCAGTACTTC.

The CDR3 here is CASSEARLTENSPLHF. CDR3 sequence (DNA): TGTGCCAGCAGTGAAGCGCGTCTGACAGAGAATTCACCCCTCCACTTT. V gene TRBV6-1 combines with J gene TRBJ1-6, with a tentative D call TRBD1 (5 bases). The germline gives CDR1 MNHNS, CDR2 SASEGT. V was cut by 0 bases and J by 7 bases, with 13 bases left in between. This CDR3 has 16 amino acids.